The 10 T cell receptor beta chains listed next were all sequenced from one sample in a study of blood T cell repertoires in COVID-19. Clones were sequenced by immunoSEQ multiplex PCR, and TCRdb holds only the in-frame ones, with some missing. The data contain roughly 300,000 clones, more than 70% of them seen just once; the ten biggest clones take up less than 6%. Sequencing used PBMCs or T cells enriched from blood (not recorded which). The source is a woman between 25 and 40 years old who had recovered from COVID-19.

V is TRBV6-5 and J is TRBJ1-1, with TRBD1 matching 11 bases. V gave up 7 bases and J gave up 14 bases; unmatched junction bases: 6. Germline CDR1 and CDR2: MNHEY and SVGAGI. The CDR3 loop spans 11 amino acids. CDR3 sequence reads: CASIRGQGGFF. The CDR3 bases are TGTGCCAGCATAAGGGGACAGGGGGGCTTCTTT.

The rearrangement links TRBV6-5 to TRBJ1-5; D may be TRBD1 (6 bases). V was cut by 4 bases and J by 6 bases, with 16 bases left in between. The CDR3 has 15 residues. Germline V gives CDR1 MNHEY, CDR2 SVGAGI. The CDR3 DNA is TGTGCCAGCAGTTTTGGGGAAAGAGGGGGTCAGCCCCAGCATTTT. Its protein is CASSFGERGGQPQHF.

Worth noting for this clone: One junction end does not reproduce the germline sequence, and a read error may be involved. The J gene is TRBJ1-2, the V gene TRBV27; 8 bases align to TRBD1. The germline V gene has CDR1 MNHEY and CDR2 SMNVEV (reference sequence). This CDR3 has 15 amino acids. CDR3 protein: CASSLSRAGGNGYTF. As DNA, the CDR3 is TGTGCCAGCAGTTTAAGTCGGGCAGGGGGCAATGGGTACACCTTC.

This chain links TRBV4-1 with TRBJ2-7, with TRBD1 matching over 9 bases. The CDR3 is 15 residues long. The V segment lost 4 bases and the J segment 2 bases; nucleotides outside the gene matches: 6. Germline V CDR1 and CDR2: MGHRA, YSYEKL. The CDR3 loop reads CASSRLGQGTYEQYF. The CDR3, as DNA: TGCGCCAGCAGCCGGCTGGGACAGGGTACCTACGAGCAGTACTTC.

The chain combines TRBV9 with TRBJ2-7; TRBD1 might be the D (6 bases). V was trimmed by 3 bases and J by 0 bases, leaving 13 bases between them. The germline V gene encodes CDR1 SGDLS and CDR2 YYNGEE. This CDR3 has 15 residues. CDR3 sequence (DNA): TGTGCCAGCAGCGGCTTGGGGGCTTGCTCCTACGAGCAGTACTTC. It is translated as CASSGLGACSYEQYF.

The chain has TRBV5-1 and TRBJ1-1; no reliable D call. The germline CDR1 and CDR2 sequences are SGHRS and YFSETQ. The V and J ends lost 0 bases and 5 bases respectively, with 14 bases between them. The CDR3 runs 15 residues. CDR3 nucleotide sequence: TGCGCCAGCAGCTTGGAACTCCCGGGCGGGACTGAAGCTTTCTTT. Residues: CASSLELPGGTEAFF.

The chain carries TRBV13 and TRBJ1-1; 12 bases map to TRBD1. The CDR3 consists of 16 residues. After removal of 3 bases from V and 3 bases from J, the junction contained 5 bases not matched to a gene. The germline CDR1 and CDR2 sequences are PRHDT and FYEKMQ (reference sequence). The CDR3 is CASSLGTGGAYTEAFF. The CDR3 nucleotides read TGTGCCAGCAGCTTGGGGACAGGGGGCGCGTACACTGAAGCTTTCTTT.

This clone was detected a few times. In nucleotides, the CDR3 is TGTGCCAGCAGCTCACAGGGGAACACTGAAGCTTTCTTT. This translates into CASSSQGNTEAFF. The V call is TRBV7-3, the J call TRBJ1-1, with a weak D call TRBD1 (6 bases). CDR3 length: 13 amino acids. The V gene's germline CDR1 is SGHTA and CDR2 FQGTGA. Deletions cut 4 bases from V and 1 base from J, with 7 bases between. Full variable domain (rest looked up from reference TRBV7-3 and TRBJ1-1): GAGVSQTPSNKVTEKGKYVELRCDPISGHTALYWYRQSLGQGPEFLIYFQGTGAADDSGLPNDRFFAVRPEGSVSTLKIQRTERGDSAVYLCASSSQGNTEAFFGQGTRLTVV.

V gene TRBV6-1 combines with J gene TRBJ2-2; D may be TRBD1 (6 bases). The CDR3 has 14 residues. CDR1 and CDR2 from the germline V gene are MNHNS and SASEGT. Trimming took 2 bases from V and 10 from J, leaving 14 bases between them. This CDR3 is CASSERARGEELFF. The CDR3 DNA reads TGTGCCAGCAGTGAAAGGGCCAGGGGAGAGGAGCTGTTTTTT.

The chain has TRBV5-1 and TRBJ1-1; no clear D. The length of the CDR3 is 13 residues. Germline V lookup: CDR1 SGHRS, CDR2 YFSETQ. The V gene lost 2 bases and the J gene lost 7 bases, with 12 bases spanning the gap. For the CDR3, the DNA is TGCGCCAGCAGCTTAAGGCGGGATCTTGAAGCTTTCTTT. Translation gives CASSLRRDLEAFF. Filled out from reference TRBV5-1 and TRBJ1-1, the complete variable domain reads KAGVTQTPRYLIKTRGQQVTLSCSPISGHRSVSWYQQTPGQGLQFLFEYFSETQRNKGNFPGRFSGRQFSNSRSEMNVSTLELGDSALYLCASSLRRDLEAFFGQGTRLTVV.